These 10 T cell receptor beta chains were all obtained from the same sample, sequenced in a study of CD8 T cells in Susac syndrome. Random hexamers were used to reverse transcribe an amount of roughly 0.5 to 1 ug RNA. TCRdb redid the calling of the immunoSEQ multiplex PCR reads with MiXCR, one entry per CDR3 protein. The sample has about 120,000 distinct CDR3 sequences; over 90% are singletons. Sequencing was performed on CD8+ T cells from PBMCs. These receptors all stem from a human donor with Susac syndrome.

This chain joins TRBV9 and TRBJ2-7; the match to TRBD1 covers 8 bases. CDR3 length: 13 residues. Losses at the gene ends were 2 bases for V and 7 bases for J; bases not matched to a gene: 5. Germline CDR1 SGDLS, CDR2 YYNGEE. Here the CDR3 DNA reads TGTGCCAGCAGCGTTCAGGGGGCTGGGGAGCAGTACTTC. This encodes CASSVQGAGEQYF.

This chain links TRBV2 with TRBJ2-3; 8 positions match TRBD2. Germline CDR1 is SNHLY and CDR2 is FYNNEI. Trimming cost V 8 bases and J 4 bases; bases outside gene matches: 11. The CDR3 length is 15 residues. CDR3 nucleotide sequence: TGTGCCAGCTTACGTTCAGCGGGGGTCTCAGATACGCAGTATTTT. Protein: CASLRSAGVSDTQYF.

The chain combines TRBV6-1 with TRBJ2-5; D gene unclear. Germline CDR1 and CDR2: MNHNS and SASEGT. Trimming took off 1 base at V and 0 bases at J, with 6 bases between the two ends. The CDR3 is made up of 14 amino acids. CDR3 bases: TGTGCCAGCAGTGAAGTGTGGAACCAAGAGACCCAGTACTTC. Residues: CASSEVWNQETQYF.

The chain joins TRBV20-1 to TRBJ1-2; D is perhaps TRBD1 (6 bases). CDR1 and CDR2 (germline): DFQATT, SNEGSKA (reference sequence). V was clipped by 3 bases and J by 4 bases, with 18 bases between them. This CDR3 has 15 amino acids. Written as DNA, the CDR3 is TGCAGTGCTAGCGAGCCGACAGGTCTTGGCTATGGCTACACCTTC. Translated: CSASEPTGLGYGYTF.

The chain employs TRBV24-1 and TRBJ2-1, with D possibly matching TRBD1 (6 bases). CDR3 length equals 14 residues. Looked up from germline, CDR1 is KGHDR and CDR2 is SFDVKD. V shed 4 bases and J shed 5 bases, with 11 bases lying between them. This CDR3 is CATSDLDSDNEQFF. In nucleotides, the CDR3 is TGTGCCACCAGTGACCTGGACAGCGACAATGAGCAGTTCTTC.

The rearrangement links TRBV4-1 to TRBJ1-6; TRBD1 might be the D (6 bases). The CDR3 sequence is 17 residues long. V was cut by 0 bases and J by 10 bases, with 19 bases left in between. Germline V gives CDR1 MGHRA, CDR2 YSYEKL. The DNA of the CDR3 is TGCGCCAGCAGCCAAGATTCCGGGGGCCTTGGGCGGTCACCCCTCCACTTT. Translating it yields CASSQDSGGLGRSPLHF.

This sequence joins TRBV12-3 or TRBV12-4 and TRBJ1-3; D possibly corresponds to TRBD1 (5 bases). Trimming left V 5 bases short and J 0 bases short, with 8 bases between. This CDR3 has 14 residues. As DNA, the CDR3 is TGTGCCAGCAGTCCTCAGGGCTCTGGAAACACCATATATTTT. Translating gives CASSPQGSGNTIYF.

The V call is TRBV12-3 or TRBV12-4, the J call TRBJ1-2; tentative D call: TRBD1 (5 bases). Trimming removed 3 bases from V and 7 bases from J, with 15 bases in between. The CDR3 loop spans 14 amino acids. In DNA form, the CDR3 reads TGTGCCAGCAGTTTTTCCGGGGCGTCGAGTGGCTACACCTTC. It is translated as CASSFSGASSGYTF.

The chain uses TRBV7-2 and TRBJ2-7; TRBD2 matches at 12 bases. V shed 6 bases and J 3 bases; nucleotides not matched to a gene: 6. CDR3 size: 15 residues. Germline CDR1 and CDR2: SGHTA and FQGNSA. The CDR3 loop is CASSPTGLAGYEQYF. Here the CDR3 DNA reads TGTGCCAGCAGTCCCACGGGACTAGCGGGCTACGAGCAGTACTTC.

The J gene is TRBJ1-1, the V gene TRBV19; 10 nucleotides align to TRBD1. The V and J ends lost 4 bases and 2 bases, in that order; junction bases with no gene match: 10. Per germline, CDR1 LNHDA and CDR2 SQIVND (reference sequence). This CDR3 is 17 amino acids long. The DNA of the CDR3 is TGTGCCAGTAGTACGCTGGACAGGGGGGATTCTAACACTGAAGCTTTCTTT. This translates into CASSTLDRGDSNTEAFF.